The clone carrying this T cell receptor beta chain was recorded a few times. Its target is unknown. Amplification yielded TCR beta CDR3 regions, with RNA transcripts as the source. HTBI primers were the set used in a first-round RT-PCR of the TCR CDR3. MiXCR, applied by TCRdb to the multiplex PCR reads, yields one record per CDR3 protein. The sample records about 600,000 distinct CDR3 sequences, around 14% being singletons. This CDR3 has 16 amino acids. Trimming cost V 1 base and J 7 bases, with 19 bases left between them. CDR1 is SEHNR, CDR2 FQNEAQ, per germline (reference sequence). Exclusion of a patient resulted from uncontrolled infection, other autoimmune disease, pregnancy or lactation. This record belongs to a study of T cells in Graves' hyperthyroidism and ophthalmopathy. Across the study: Sampling of peripheral blood happened at initial diagnosis, prior to any treatment. Findings of the study overall: Researchers found most expanded thyroid clonotypes above 0.001 in blood as well.

The sequence was obtained from a young woman with Graves' ophthalmopathy. Sequencing used blood. V and J are TRBV7-9 and TRBJ1-2, with D tentatively TRBD1 (6 bases). This CDR3 reads CASSLEDRRRAAGYTF. CDR3 coding DNA: TGTGCCAGCAGCTTAGAGGACAGAAGAAGAGCGGCTGGCTACACCTTC.